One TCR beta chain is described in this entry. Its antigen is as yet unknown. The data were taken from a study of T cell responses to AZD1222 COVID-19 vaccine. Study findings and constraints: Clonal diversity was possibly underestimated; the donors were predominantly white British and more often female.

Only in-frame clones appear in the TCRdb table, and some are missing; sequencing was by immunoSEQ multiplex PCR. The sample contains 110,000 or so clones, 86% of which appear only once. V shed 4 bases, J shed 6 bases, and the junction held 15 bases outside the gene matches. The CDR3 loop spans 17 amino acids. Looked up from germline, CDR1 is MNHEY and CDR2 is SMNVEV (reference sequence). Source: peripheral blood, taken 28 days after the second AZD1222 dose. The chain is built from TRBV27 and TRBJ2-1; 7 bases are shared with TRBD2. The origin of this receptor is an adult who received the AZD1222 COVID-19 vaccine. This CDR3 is CASSSPVAGRFVNEQFF. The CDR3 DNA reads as TGTGCCAGCAGTTCTCCCGTAGCGGGCCGGTTCGTCAATGAGCAGTTCTTC.